This T cell receptor (beta chain) was sequenced in a study of T cells in localized non-small cell lung cancer. Points from the study as a whole: Uninvolved nearby lung showed the greatest T cell clonality, exceeding that found in tumor. Patients showing higher blood T cell density tended to see longer overall survival. Heterogeneity stays possible, as sequencing covered only one tumor region.

Profiling relied on immunoSEQ multiplex PCR, and the TCRdb table lists in-frame clones only, not all of them. The sample includes tens of thousands of clones, under 95% seen only once; the top ten take about 4%. Concerning this clone itself: The antigen remains unidentified.

From germline, CDR1 is MNHEY and CDR2 SVGAGI. Deletions cut 6 bases from V and 3 bases from J, with 9 bases between. The CDR3 is made up of 12 amino acids. The receptor comes from an older female donor with stage II squamous cell lung carcinoma. The chain uses TRBV6-5 and TRBJ2-7; TRBD2 is a possible D gene (6 bases). Sample: peripheral blood, taken before any cancer treatment. The CDR3 nucleotides read TGTGCCAGCAGCCACGGGGGCTACGAGCAGTACTTC. Its translation: CASSHGGYEQYF.